This T cell receptor (beta chain) was identified during a study of cytomegalovirus exposure and HLA in healthy donors. Overall study results and limits: Some TCR beta chains (about 170 of them) were listed as cytomegalovirus-associated. The productive fraction for most TCR beta V segments was about 90% or about 30% in an earlier analysis.

About this clone: Its cognate antigen is unknown.

V was clipped by 8 bases and J by 6 bases; unmatched bases: 10. Germline V lookup: CDR1 SNHLY, CDR2 FYNNEI. This CDR3 comprises 16 residues. This PCR relied on a set of 60 Vbeta primers and 13 Jbeta primers. Assay: immunoSEQ multiplex PCR; the TCRdb copy retains only in-frame clones and omits some. The sample has about 160,000 clones; around 64% are singletons. The chain couples TRBV2 to TRBJ2-1; 13 bases are shared with TRBD2. This TCR was sampled from a woman aged 30 to 39 in good health and CMV-seronegative. The sequenced sample consisted of PBMCs. Here the CDR3 reads CASGRRGLAGFNEQFF. In DNA, the CDR3 is TGTGCCAGCGGACGTAGGGGACTAGCGGGGTTCAATGAGCAGTTCTTC.